Listed below are T cell receptor beta chains from one sample, sequenced in a study of blood T cell repertoires in COVID-19. Assay: immunoSEQ multiplex PCR; the TCRdb copy retains only in-frame clones and omits some. The table records 250,000 or so clones, 70% to 90% of them present only once. Input material: PBMCs or T cells enriched from blood (not recorded which). Receptor source: a woman aged 50 to 60 who had recovered from COVID-19. The CDR3 runs from the conserved cysteine through the conserved F or W. Fields, in order: D gene, V gene, clone size, J gene, CDR3 protein, CDR3 DNA. D genes are given only for firm matches. Expanded clones get a size class; other rows say once, few or many, or leave the size out.

D gene: NA; V gene: TRBV19; clone size: NA; J gene: TRBJ1-5; CDR3 protein: CASIGGGPRDSNQPQHF; CDR3 DNA: TGTGCCAGTATCGGTGGCGGCCCTAGAGATAGCAATCAGCCCCAGCATTTT
D gene: NA; V gene: TRBV5-1; clone size: NA; J gene: TRBJ1-1; CDR3 protein: CASSLTPNTEAFF; CDR3 DNA: TGCGCCAGCAGCTTAACACCAAACACTGAAGCTTTCTTT
D gene: NA; V gene: TRBV21-1; clone size: NA; J gene: TRBJ2-3; CDR3 protein: CASSKRDSSITDTQYF; CDR3 DNA: TGTGCCAGCAGCAAAAGGGACAGCTCTATCACAGATACGCAGTATTTT
D gene: NA; V gene: TRBV27; clone size: NA; J gene: TRBJ2-7; CDR3 protein: CASSLQFAYEQYF; CDR3 DNA: TGTGCCAGCAGTTTGCAGTTTGCCTACGAGCAGTACTTC
D gene: TRBD1; V gene: TRBV5-1; clone size: NA; J gene: TRBJ2-7; CDR3 protein: CASSQTGGSVYEQYF; CDR3 DNA: TGCGCCAGCAGCCAGACAGGGGGCTCCGTCTACGAGCAGTACTTC
D gene: TRBD2; V gene: TRBV6-2/TRBV6-3; clone size: NA; J gene: TRBJ2-2; CDR3 protein: CASSSWTSGRITGELFF; CDR3 DNA: TGTGCCAGCAGTTCCTGGACTAGCGGGAGAATAACCGGGGAGCTGTTTTTT
D gene: NA; V gene: TRBV3-1/TRBV3-2; clone size: NA; J gene: TRBJ1-5; CDR3 protein: CASSQDLRGGGPQHF; CDR3 DNA: TGTGCCAGCAGCCAAGATTTGAGGGGAGGGGGGCCCCAGCATTTT
D gene: TRBD1; V gene: TRBV5-8; clone size: NA; J gene: TRBJ1-1; CDR3 protein: CASSLGTGVNTEAFF; CDR3 DNA: TGTGCCAGCAGCTTGGGGACAGGGGTGAACACTGAAGCTTTCTTT
D gene: TRBD2; V gene: TRBV24-1; clone size: once; J gene: TRBJ2-1; CDR3 protein: CATSDWTSGDKQFF; CDR3 DNA: TGTGCCACCAGTGATTGGACTAGCGGGGATAAGCAGTTCTTC
D gene: NA; V gene: TRBV7-2; clone size: NA; J gene: TRBJ2-5; CDR3 protein: CASSSPRLILETQYF; CDR3 DNA: TGTGCCAGCAGCTCACCGAGGCTCATATTAGAGACCCAGTACTTC
D gene: TRBD1; V gene: TRBV15; clone size: NA; J gene: TRBJ2-1; CDR3 protein: CATSSLTGDNEQFF; CDR3 DNA: TGTGCCACCAGCAGCCTTACAGGGGACAATGAGCAGTTCTTC
D gene: NA; V gene: TRBV11-2; clone size: NA; J gene: TRBJ1-5; CDR3 protein: CASSLDGRGNQPQHF; CDR3 DNA: TGTGCCAGCAGCTTAGATGGCAGGGGCAATCAGCCCCAGCATTTT
D gene: NA; V gene: TRBV4-2; clone size: NA; J gene: TRBJ2-7; CDR3 protein: CASSQVGAGYYEQYF; CDR3 DNA: TGTGCCAGCAGCCAAGTGGGCGCTGGCTACTACGAGCAGTACTTC
D gene: TRBD2; V gene: TRBV19; clone size: NA; J gene: TRBJ2-1; CDR3 protein: CATAPGLTSFSYNEQFF; CDR3 DNA: TGTGCCACCGCCCCGGGACTAACATCCTTCTCCTACAATGAGCAGTTCTTC
D gene: NA; V gene: TRBV12-3/TRBV12-4; clone size: NA; J gene: TRBJ2-5; CDR3 protein: CASQGMWETQYF; CDR3 DNA: TGTGCCAGCCAGGGGATGTGGGAGACCCAGTACTTC
D gene: TRBD1; V gene: TRBV5-1; clone size: once; J gene: TRBJ1-2; CDR3 protein: CASSLTGGANYGYTF; CDR3 DNA: TGCGCCAGCAGTCTAACAGGGGGCGCCAACTATGGCTACACCTTC
D gene: TRBD2; V gene: TRBV27; clone size: NA; J gene: TRBJ2-2; CDR3 protein: CASSFRLAGVTGELFF; CDR3 DNA: TGTGCCAGCAGTTTCCGACTAGCGGGAGTTACCGGGGAGCTGTTTTTT
D gene: TRBD2; V gene: TRBV3-1/TRBV3-2; clone size: NA; J gene: TRBJ2-5; CDR3 protein: CASSQYLSPEREGETQYF; CDR3 DNA: TGTGCCAGCAGCCAATACTTATCCCCGGAGCGGGAGGGGGAGACCCAGTACTTC
D gene: NA; V gene: TRBV15; clone size: NA; J gene: TRBJ1-4; CDR3 protein: CATSARRTQTNEKLFF; CDR3 DNA: TGTGCCACCAGCGCACGACGGACACAAACTAATGAAAAACTGTTTTTT
D gene: NA; V gene: TRBV5-5; clone size: NA; J gene: TRBJ2-6; CDR3 protein: CASSLTGSPGANVLTF; CDR3 DNA: TGTGCCAGCAGCTTGACAGGGTCACCTGGGGCCAACGTCCTGACTTTC
D gene: NA; V gene: TRBV9; clone size: NA; J gene: TRBJ1-1; CDR3 protein: CASSVGQGRAFF; CDR3 DNA: TGTGCCAGCAGCGTAGGTCAAGGGAGGGCTTTCTTT
D gene: NA; V gene: TRBV6-5; clone size: NA; J gene: TRBJ2-5; CDR3 protein: CASSGGGSETQYF; CDR3 DNA: TGTGCCAGCTCGGGAGGGGGCTCAGAGACCCAGTACTTC